Listed below are T cell receptor beta chains from one sample, sequenced in a study of T cell responses to AZD1222 COVID-19 vaccine. The protocol was immunoSEQ multiplex PCR, while the TCRdb copy is restricted to in-frame clones and leaves out a portion. The sample yields over 110,000 clones, approximately 90% seen once. Sample: peripheral blood, taken on day 0 of AZD1222 vaccination. These receptors were obtained from an adult in good health. Both conserved end residues are part of each CDR3. The order of the fields is D gene, clone size, CDR3 length, V gene, J gene, CDR3 protein, CDR3 DNA. The D gene is left open where the match is weak. Clone size is given for some rows only: seen once, a few or many times, or a class if the clone is expanded.

d_call: .; clone_size: .; cdr3_length: 14; v_call: TRBV25-1; j_call: TRBJ1-1; cdr3_aa: CASSSKRRYTEAFF; cdr3_nt: TGTGCCAGCAGCAGCAAGCGGAGGTACACTGAAGCTTTCTTT
d_call: .; clone_size: .; cdr3_length: 15; v_call: TRBV7-9; j_call: TRBJ1-5; cdr3_aa: CASSLGKESNQPQHF; cdr3_nt: TGTGCCAGCAGCCTCGGGAAGGAAAGCAATCAGCCCCAGCATTTT
d_call: TRBD1; clone_size: .; cdr3_length: 16; v_call: TRBV28; j_call: TRBJ1-2; cdr3_aa: CASSSLPGQGIDGYTF; cdr3_nt: TGTGCCAGCAGTTCACTCCCGGGACAGGGAATTGATGGCTACACCTTC
d_call: .; clone_size: .; cdr3_length: 14; v_call: TRBV28; j_call: TRBJ2-7; cdr3_aa: CASSFLRSSYEQYF; cdr3_nt: TGTGCCAGCAGTTTTCTGCGGAGCTCCTACGAGCAGTACTTC
d_call: .; clone_size: .; cdr3_length: 16; v_call: TRBV19; j_call: TRBJ2-1; cdr3_aa: CASGSGQRDRGNEQFF; cdr3_nt: TGTGCCAGCGGTTCGGGACAGCGGGATCGGGGAAATGAGCAGTTCTTC
d_call: .; clone_size: .; cdr3_length: 16; v_call: TRBV4-2; j_call: TRBJ1-2; cdr3_aa: CASSQGSRGTNYGYTF; cdr3_nt: TGTGCCAGCAGCCAAGGATCGCGGGGGACCAACTATGGCTACACCTTC
d_call: TRBD1; clone_size: .; cdr3_length: 16; v_call: TRBV4-3; j_call: TRBJ2-3; cdr3_aa: CASSGETGLVTDTQYF; cdr3_nt: TGCGCCAGCAGCGGGGAGACAGGGTTGGTCACAGATACGCAGTATTTT
d_call: .; clone_size: .; cdr3_length: 14; v_call: TRBV2; j_call: TRBJ1-4; cdr3_aa: CASIQGSSVEKLFF; cdr3_nt: TGTGCCAGCATACAGGGAAGCTCGGTCGAAAAACTGTTTTTT
d_call: TRBD2; clone_size: .; cdr3_length: 15; v_call: TRBV9; j_call: TRBJ2-5; cdr3_aa: CASSVGGLAGETQYF; cdr3_nt: TGTGCCAGCAGCGTTGGGGGACTAGCGGGAGAGACCCAGTACTTC
d_call: TRBD2; clone_size: .; cdr3_length: 18; v_call: TRBV29-1; j_call: TRBJ2-1; cdr3_aa: CSAKRTSGTTSSYNEQFF; cdr3_nt: TGCAGCGCTAAGCGGACTAGCGGGACTACGAGCTCCTACAATGAGCAGTTCTTC
d_call: TRBD1; clone_size: .; cdr3_length: 15; v_call: TRBV5-4; j_call: TRBJ2-1; cdr3_aa: CASSLWGQGINEQFF; cdr3_nt: TGTGCCAGCAGCTTGTGGGGACAGGGGATCAATGAGCAGTTCTTC
d_call: TRBD2; clone_size: once; cdr3_length: 12; v_call: TRBV7-2; j_call: TRBJ2-3; cdr3_aa: CASSSPGLAEYF; cdr3_nt: TGTGCCAGCAGCTCGCCGGGACTAGCGGAGTATTTT
d_call: .; clone_size: once; cdr3_length: 14; v_call: TRBV5-1; j_call: TRBJ1-1; cdr3_aa: CASSPRITNTEAFF; cdr3_nt: TGCGCCAGCAGCCCCCGTATAACGAACACTGAAGCTTTCTTT
d_call: TRBD1; clone_size: .; cdr3_length: 15; v_call: TRBV6-1; j_call: TRBJ1-3; cdr3_aa: CASSDRGHGRNTIYF; cdr3_nt: TGTGCCAGCAGTGACAGGGGGCATGGAAGAAACACCATATATTTT
d_call: .; clone_size: .; cdr3_length: 13; v_call: TRBV12-3/TRBV12-4; j_call: TRBJ2-7; cdr3_aa: CASSLDSPTQQYF; cdr3_nt: TGTGCCAGCAGTTTAGACAGCCCTACCCAGCAGTACTTC
d_call: .; clone_size: .; cdr3_length: 15; v_call: TRBV5-4; j_call: TRBJ1-1; cdr3_aa: CASISGGGGNTEAFF; cdr3_nt: TGTGCCAGCATCAGCGGGGGCGGGGGGAACACTGAAGCTTTCTTT
d_call: .; clone_size: .; cdr3_length: 13; v_call: TRBV5-4; j_call: TRBJ1-1; cdr3_aa: CASSLRGNTEAFF; cdr3_nt: TGTGCCAGCAGCTTGAGAGGGAACACTGAAGCTTTCTTT
d_call: .; clone_size: .; cdr3_length: 18; v_call: TRBV11-3; j_call: TRBJ1-1; cdr3_aa: CASSLGVRGAMWDTEAFF; cdr3_nt: TGTGCCAGCAGCTTAGGAGTGAGGGGGGCGATGTGGGACACTGAAGCTTTCTTT
d_call: .; clone_size: few; cdr3_length: 14; v_call: TRBV24-1; j_call: TRBJ1-2; cdr3_aa: CATSGPGQAVGYTF; cdr3_nt: TGTGCCACCAGTGGTCCAGGGCAAGCCGTCGGCTACACCTTC
d_call: TRBD1; clone_size: .; cdr3_length: 13; v_call: TRBV7-2; j_call: TRBJ1-5; cdr3_aa: CASSLATGVPQHF; cdr3_nt: TGTGCCAGCAGCTTAGCGACAGGGGTGCCCCAGCATTTT
d_call: .; clone_size: .; cdr3_length: 13; v_call: TRBV27; j_call: TRBJ2-5; cdr3_aa: CASSPQGAGTWYF; cdr3_nt: TGTGCCAGCAGTCCCCAAGGGGCAGGGACTTGGTACTTC
d_call: TRBD1; clone_size: .; cdr3_length: 15; v_call: TRBV5-1; j_call: TRBJ1-5; cdr3_aa: CASSKWTGQDQPQHF; cdr3_nt: TGCGCCAGCAGCAAGTGGACAGGGCAGGATCAGCCCCAGCATTTT
d_call: .; clone_size: once; cdr3_length: 16; v_call: TRBV9; j_call: TRBJ2-2; cdr3_aa: CASSAGLSRDTGELFF; cdr3_nt: TGTGCCAGCAGCGCGGGACTCTCGAGGGACACCGGGGAGCTGTTTTTT
d_call: .; clone_size: once; cdr3_length: 16; v_call: TRBV6-1; j_call: TRBJ1-5; cdr3_aa: CASSAYGGLTGQPQHF; cdr3_nt: TGTGCCAGCAGTGCCTACGGTGGTCTCACAGGTCAGCCCCAGCATTTT
d_call: .; clone_size: few; cdr3_length: 15; v_call: TRBV9; j_call: TRBJ1-2; cdr3_aa: CASSPAAVAPYGYTF; cdr3_nt: TGTGCCAGCAGCCCAGCAGCGGTGGCCCCCTATGGCTACACCTTC
d_call: .; clone_size: .; cdr3_length: 16; v_call: TRBV4-3; j_call: TRBJ1-2; cdr3_aa: CASSQGARGGRDGYTF; cdr3_nt: TGCGCCAGCAGCCAAGGCGCAAGGGGGGGACGCGATGGCTACACCTTC
d_call: TRBD1; clone_size: .; cdr3_length: 15; v_call: TRBV19; j_call: TRBJ1-1; cdr3_aa: CASSITGTGGTEAFF; cdr3_nt: TGTGCCAGTAGTATCACCGGGACAGGGGGCACTGAAGCTTTCTTT
d_call: .; clone_size: .; cdr3_length: 14; v_call: TRBV27; j_call: TRBJ1-1; cdr3_aa: CASRLRRRDTEAFF; cdr3_nt: TGTGCCAGCAGGCTAAGACGGAGGGACACTGAAGCTTTCTTT
d_call: TRBD1; clone_size: .; cdr3_length: 17; v_call: TRBV11-2; j_call: TRBJ2-2; cdr3_aa: CASSLFPGQGGTGELFF; cdr3_nt: TGTGCCAGCAGCTTATTCCCGGGACAGGGTGGCACCGGGGAGCTGTTTTTT